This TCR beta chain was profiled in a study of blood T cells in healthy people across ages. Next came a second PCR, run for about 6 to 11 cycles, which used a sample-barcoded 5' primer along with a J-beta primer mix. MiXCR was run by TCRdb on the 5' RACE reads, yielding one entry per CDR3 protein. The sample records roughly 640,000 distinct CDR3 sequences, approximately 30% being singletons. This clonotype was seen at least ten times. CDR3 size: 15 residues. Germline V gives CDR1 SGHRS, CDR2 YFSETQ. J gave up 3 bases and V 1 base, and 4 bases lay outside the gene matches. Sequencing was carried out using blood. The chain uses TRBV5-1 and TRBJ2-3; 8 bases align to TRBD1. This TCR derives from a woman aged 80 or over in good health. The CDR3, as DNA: TGCGCCAGCAGCTTGAAACAGGGGGAGACAGATACGCAGTATTTT. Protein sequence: CASSLKQGETDTQYF.